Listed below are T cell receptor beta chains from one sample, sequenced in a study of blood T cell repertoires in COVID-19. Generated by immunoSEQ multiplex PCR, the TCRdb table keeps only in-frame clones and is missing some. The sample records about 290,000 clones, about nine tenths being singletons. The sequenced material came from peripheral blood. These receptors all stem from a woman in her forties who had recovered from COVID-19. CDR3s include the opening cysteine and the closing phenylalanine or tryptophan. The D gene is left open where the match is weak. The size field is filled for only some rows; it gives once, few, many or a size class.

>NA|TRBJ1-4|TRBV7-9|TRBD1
CASSFGQGSEKLFF
TGTGCCAGCAGCTTCGGACAGGGATCCGAAAAACTGTTTTTT
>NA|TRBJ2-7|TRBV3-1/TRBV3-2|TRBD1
CASSQTGGTYEQYF
TGTGCCAGCAGCCAGACAGGGGGCACCTACGAGCAGTACTTC
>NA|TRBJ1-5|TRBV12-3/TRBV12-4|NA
CASSLRGNQPQHF
TGTGCCAGCAGTTTAAGGGGTAACCAGCCCCAGCATTTT
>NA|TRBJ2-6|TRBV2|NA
CASSDGAGANVLTF
TGTGCCAGCAGTGACGGGGCTGGGGCCAACGTCCTGACTTTC
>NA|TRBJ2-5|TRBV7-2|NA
CASSLTRGNQETQYF
TGTGCCAGCAGCTTAACGCGAGGGAACCAAGAGACCCAGTACTTC
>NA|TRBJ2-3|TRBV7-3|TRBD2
CASSQREGPSTDTQYF
TGTGCCAGCAGTCAGCGGGAGGGCCCTAGCACAGATACGCAGTATTTT
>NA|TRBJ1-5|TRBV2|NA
CASSERTAGWQPQHF
TGTGCCAGCAGTGAACGAACGGCGGGGTGGCAGCCCCAGCATTTT
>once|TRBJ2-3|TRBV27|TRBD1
CASRSRQGGPDTQYF
TGTGCCAGCAGGTCAAGACAGGGCGGGCCAGATACGCAGTATTTT
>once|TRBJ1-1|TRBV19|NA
CASSYSGENTEAFF
TGTGCCAGTAGTTACTCAGGGGAGAACACTGAAGCTTTCTTT
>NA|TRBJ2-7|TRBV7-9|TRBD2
CASSSTSASSYEQYF
TGTGCCAGCAGCTCTACTAGCGCCAGCTCCTACGAGCAGTACTTC
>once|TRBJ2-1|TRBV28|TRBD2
CASSFPPFSGRRNEQFF
TGTGCCAGCAGTTTCCCCCCCTTTAGCGGGAGACGCAATGAGCAGTTCTTC
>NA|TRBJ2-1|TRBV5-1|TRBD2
CASSRTSGSYNEQFF
TGCGCCAGCAGTCGGACTAGCGGGAGCTACAATGAGCAGTTCTTC
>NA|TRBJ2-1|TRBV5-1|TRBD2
CASSPPGLAGANEQFF
TGCGCCAGCAGCCCACCGGGACTAGCGGGAGCCAATGAGCAGTTCTTC
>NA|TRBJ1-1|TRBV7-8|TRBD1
CASSQRDSDMNTEAFF
TGTGCCAGCAGCCAAAGGGACAGCGACATGAACACTGAAGCTTTCTTT
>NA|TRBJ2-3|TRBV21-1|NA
CASRPLAGAPDTQYF
TGTGCCAGCAGACCGCTAGCGGGAGCACCAGATACGCAGTATTTT
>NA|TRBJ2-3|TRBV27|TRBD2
CASSSYGLAGGPGTDTQYF
TGTGCCAGCAGTTCCTACGGACTAGCGGGAGGGCCGGGCACAGATACGCAGTATTTT
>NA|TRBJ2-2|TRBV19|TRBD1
CASSATGGAGELFF
TGTGCCAGTAGTGCCACAGGGGGCGCCGGGGAGCTGTTTTTT
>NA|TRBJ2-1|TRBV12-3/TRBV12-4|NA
CALSAGRKSEQFF
TGTGCCCTTTCTGCGGGACGGAAGAGTGAGCAGTTCTTC
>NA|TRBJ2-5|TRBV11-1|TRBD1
CASSKGDRVYETQYF
TGTGCCAGCAGCAAAGGGGACAGGGTTTATGAGACCCAGTACTTC
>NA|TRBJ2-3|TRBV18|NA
CASSPNGQGITDTQYF
TGTGCCAGCTCACCAAACGGGCAGGGTATAACAGATACGCAGTATTTT
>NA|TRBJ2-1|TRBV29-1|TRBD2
CSVEDRTSGRAAQFF
TGCAGCGTTGAAGATAGGACTAGCGGGAGGGCCGCGCAGTTCTTC
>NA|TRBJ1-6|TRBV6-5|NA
CASSYSGSTNSPLHF
TGTGCCAGCAGTTACTCGGGCAGTACTAATTCACCCCTCCACTTT
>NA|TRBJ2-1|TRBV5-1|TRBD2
CASSLGVPYAGEYNEQFF
TGCGCCAGCAGCTTGGGGGTTCCATACGCGGGAGAGTACAATGAGCAGTTCTTC
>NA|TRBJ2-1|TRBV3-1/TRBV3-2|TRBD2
CASSRVGLAGEQFF
TGTGCCAGCAGCCGTGTGGGACTAGCGGGGGAGCAGTTCTTC
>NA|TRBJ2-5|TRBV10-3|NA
CAISERGWGETQYF
TGTGCCATCAGTGAGAGGGGGTGGGGAGAGACCCAGTACTTC
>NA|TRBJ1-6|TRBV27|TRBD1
CASSWGQGNNSPLHF
TGTGCCAGCAGTTGGGGACAGGGGAATAATTCACCCCTCCACTTT
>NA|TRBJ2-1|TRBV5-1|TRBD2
CASSPGTSGADSYNEQFF
TGCGCCAGCAGCCCAGGGACTAGCGGGGCCGACTCCTACAATGAGCAGTTCTTC
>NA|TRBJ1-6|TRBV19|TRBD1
CASSTQGARSPLHF
TGTGCCAGTAGTACGCAGGGGGCTCGTTCACCCCTCCACTTT
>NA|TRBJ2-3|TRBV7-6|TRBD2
CASSLGTSGRTDTQYF
TGTGCCAGCAGCTTAGGGACTAGCGGGAGAACAGATACGCAGTATTTT
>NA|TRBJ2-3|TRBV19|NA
CASSPTTDTQYF
TGTGCCAGTAGCCCTACCACAGATACGCAGTATTTT
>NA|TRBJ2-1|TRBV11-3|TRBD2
CASGGGTEYNEQFF
TGTGCCAGCGGGGGAGGGACGGAATACAATGAGCAGTTCTTC